The 31 T cell receptor beta chains below come from one sample, sequenced in a study of cytomegalovirus exposure and HLA in healthy donors. The primer mix had 60 Vbeta and 13 Jbeta primers. Produced via immunoSEQ multiplex PCR; TCRdb's table is partial and in-frame only. The sample records some 190,000 clones, approximately 83% being singletons. Sequencing was performed on PBMCs. These receptors were collected from a boy under 10 years old in good health and CMV-seronegative.

This clone is a singleton in its sample. The CDR3 sequence: CASSQVATGEVNYTF. The CDR3 DNA follows: TGTGCCAGCAGCCAAGTAGCTACAGGGGAAGTCAACTACACCTTC. This rearrangement joins TRBV14 to TRBJ1-2; 7 positions agree with TRBD1. The CDR3 length is 15 residues. V gave up 1 base and J gave up 10 bases; unmatched junction bases: 12. Germline lookup yields CDR1 SGHDN and CDR2 FVKESK.

The J gene is TRBJ2-1, the V gene TRBV5-6, with 12 bases that match TRBD2. CDR1 and CDR2 from the germline V gene are SGHDT and YYEEEE. J lost 7 bases, V lost 4 bases, and 15 bases had no gene match. The CDR3 extends over 18 amino acids. The CDR3 reads CASSRGTSGRKGTNEQFF. Here the CDR3 DNA reads TGTGCCAGCAGCAGGGGGACTAGCGGGCGAAAAGGAACTAATGAGCAGTTCTTC. Using reference TRBV5-6 and TRBJ2-1 for the parts outside the CDR3, the full variable domain is DAGVTQSPTHLIKTRGQQVTLRCSPKSGHDTVSWYQQALGQGPQFIFQYYEEEERQRGNFPDRFSGHQFPNYSSELNVNALLLGDSALYLCASSRGTSGRKGTNEQFFGPGTRLTVL.

V usage is TRBV5-5 and J usage is TRBJ1-2; TRBD1 matches at 11 bases. CDR3 size: 14 residues. After removal of 5 bases from V and 0 bases from J, the junction contained 0 bases not matched to a gene. Germline CDR1 is SGHKS and CDR2 is YYEKEE (reference sequence). In nucleotides, the CDR3 is TGTGCCAGCAGGGGACAGGGGGCTAACTATGGCTACACCTTC. Amino acid sequence: CASRGQGANYGYTF.

The chain couples TRBV4-3 to TRBJ2-7; D gene unclear. Germline CDR1 and CDR2: LGHNA and YSLEER. This CDR3 contains 13 residues. V was shortened by 4 bases and J by 4 bases, with 11 bases between the two germline ends. The CDR3 nucleotides read TGCGCCAGCAGCCCCTGGCCCTCGTACGAGCAGTACTTC. Its translation is CASSPWPSYEQYF.

This rearrangement joins TRBV9 to TRBJ2-5; 8 positions match TRBD2. The CDR3 has 14 amino acids. V lost 4 bases, J lost 1 base, and 3 bases stayed unmatched. Germline-derived CDR1 and CDR2 are SGDLS and YYNGEE. Here the CDR3 reads CASSPTSGQETQYF. DNA of the CDR3: TGTGCCAGCAGCCCTACTAGCGGCCAAGAGACCCAGTACTTC.

The genes are TRBV19 and TRBJ1-5; D might be TRBD1 (6 bases). The V end was cut by 7 bases, the J end by 7 bases, with 14 bases between. Germline-derived CDR1 and CDR2 are LNHDA and SQIVND (reference sequence). This CDR3 spans 13 amino acids. The CDR3 region is CASNPTGVQPQHF. The CDR3 nucleotides read TGTGCCAGTAACCCGACAGGAGTCCAGCCCCAGCATTTT.

The chain combines TRBV30 with TRBJ1-5, with D possibly matching TRBD1 (6 bases). The germline CDR1 and CDR2 sequences are GTSNPN and SVGIG (reference sequence). CDR3 size: 13 residues. V was cut by 2 bases and J by 7 bases, with 12 bases left in between. The CDR3: CAWSTRGRQPQHF. DNA of the CDR3: TGTGCCTGGAGTACGCGGGGGCGACAGCCCCAGCATTTT. Full variable domain (missing parts from reference TRBV30 and TRBJ1-5): SQTIHQWPATLVQPVGSPLSLECTVEGTSNPNLYWYRQAAGRGLQLLFYSVGIGQISSEVPQNLSASRPQDRQFILSSKKLLLSDSGFYLCAWSTRGRQPQHFGDGTRLSIL.

The rearrangement joins TRBV9 to TRBJ2-2; D might be TRBD1 (5 bases). This CDR3 is 14 amino acids long. V shed 3 bases and J shed 6 bases, with 12 bases lying between them. Germline V gives CDR1 SGDLS, CDR2 YYNGEE. The CDR3 sequence is CASSGRQGPGELFF. CDR3 DNA: TGTGCCAGCAGCGGCCGGCAGGGCCCCGGGGAGCTGTTTTTT.

This clone came up once. The rearrangement uses TRBV2 and TRBJ2-1; 8 bases match TRBD2. The CDR3 loop spans 13 amino acids. Germline lookup yields CDR1 SNHLY and CDR2 FYNNEI. Trimming took 6 bases from V and 9 from J; bases not matched to a gene: 7. Here the CDR3 DNA reads TGTGCCAGCAGCCCGGGAGGGCCCTCTGAGCAGTTCTTC. It translates to CASSPGGPSEQFF.

The V gene is TRBV4-3, the J gene TRBJ2-3; the D gene is possibly TRBD2 (5 bases). Germline values: CDR1 LGHNA, CDR2 YSLEER. CDR3 length: 17 residues. Trimming left V 0 bases short and J 3 bases short, with 16 bases between. CDR3 bases: TGCGCCAGCAGCCAAGAATCCGGGGAGTTTTGGACAGATACGCAGTATTTT. Protein sequence: CASSQESGEFWTDTQYF.

The J gene is TRBJ1-5, the V gene TRBV6-6; the D gene is possibly TRBD1 (5 bases). CDR1 is MNHNY, CDR2 SVGAGI, per germline (reference sequence). The CDR3 loop spans 13 amino acids. V lost 7 bases, J lost 4 bases, and 11 bases lay in between. The CDR3 DNA sequence: TGTGCCAGCACGGGCAGGGTGAATCAGCCCCAGCATTTT. This sequence encodes CASTGRVNQPQHF.

The chain links TRBV5-6 to TRBJ1-4, with 8 bases matching TRBD1. CDR3 length: 15 amino acids. V was pared by 4 bases and J by 2 bases, with 4 bases of the junction left unmatched. In germline, CDR1 is SGHDT, CDR2 YYEEEE. The chain's CDR3 is CASSPGTGTNEKLFF. The CDR3 DNA is TGTGCCAGCAGCCCAGGGACAGGCACTAATGAAAAACTGTTTTTT. The variable domain in full, with the rest retrieved from reference TRBV5-6 and TRBJ1-4, is DAGVTQSPTHLIKTRGQQVTLRCSPKSGHDTVSWYQQALGQGPQFIFQYYEEEERQRGNFPDRFSGHQFPNYSSELNVNALLLGDSALYLCASSPGTGTNEKLFFGSGTQLSVL.

About this clone: At one of its ends the junction is not consistent with the germline gene, which may arise from a read error. The chain carries TRBV4-3 and TRBJ2-4; 11 bases fit TRBD2. Germline V gene sequence: CDR1 LGHNA, CDR2 YSLEER. This CDR3 has 18 amino acids. The chain's CDR3 is CASSLGLAGSLAKNSQYF. The CDR3 DNA sequence: TGCGCCAGCAGCCTCGGACTAGCGGGTAGCCTAGCCAAAAACAGTCAGTACTTC.

V is TRBV9 and J is TRBJ2-5; 10 nucleotides match TRBD2. The CDR3 sequence is 15 residues long. V lost 4 bases to trimming and J lost 4 bases; unmatched junction nucleotides: 7. Looked up from germline, CDR1 is SGDLS and CDR2 is YYNGEE. CDR3 sequence (DNA): TGTGCCAGCAGCCCCCCAGCGGGAGGGTCAGAGACCCAGTACTTC. It is translated as CASSPPAGGSETQYF.

The J gene is TRBJ2-1, the V gene TRBV5-4, with TRBD2 matching 15 bases. Germline V gives CDR1 SGHNT, CDR2 YYREEE (reference sequence). The CDR3 extends over 16 amino acids. V dropped 4 bases and J dropped 5; count of bases not matched to a gene: 4. The CDR3 sequence: CASSIRTSGGDNEQFF. The CDR3 DNA follows: TGTGCCAGCAGCATTCGGACTAGCGGGGGGGACAATGAGCAGTTCTTC.

The rearrangement joins TRBV19 to TRBJ1-1; 7 positions agree with TRBD1. V lost 5 bases and J lost 4; bases outside the gene matches: 7. The CDR3 runs to 14 residues. Germline CDR1 is LNHDA and CDR2 is SQIVND (reference sequence). The CDR3 sequence: CASSDRVGSTEAFF. In DNA form, the CDR3 reads TGTGCCAGTAGTGACAGGGTTGGGAGCACTGAAGCTTTCTTT.

V usage is TRBV11-3 and J usage is TRBJ1-5; D not certain. The V gene lost 4 bases and the J gene lost 4 bases, with 20 bases spanning the gap. The CDR3 extends over 17 amino acids. Germline CDR1 reads SGHNT; CDR2 reads YENEEA. The CDR3 protein is CASSSRRLVGENQPQHF. The CDR3 DNA reads as TGTGCCAGCAGCTCCCGCCGTTTGGTCGGGGAGAATCAGCCCCAGCATTTT.

This clone was detected only a few times. The V call is TRBV30, the J call TRBJ1-1; possibly TRBD1 for D (6 bases). V lost 2 bases and J 10 bases, leaving 11 bases between the germline ends. CDR1 is GTSNPN and CDR2 is SVGIG in the germline V gene (reference sequence). The CDR3 loop spans 11 amino acids. The chain's CDR3 is CAWSQQGSAFF. Written as DNA, the CDR3 is TGTGCCTGGAGTCAACAGGGATCAGCTTTCTTT. The whole variable domain, filled in from reference TRBV30 and TRBJ1-1, reads SQTIHQWPATLVQPVGSPLSLECTVEGTSNPNLYWYRQAAGRGLQLLFYSVGIGQISSEVPQNLSASRPQDRQFILSSKKLLLSDSGFYLCAWSQQGSAFFGQGTRLTVV.

The chain employs TRBV30 and TRBJ2-3; D remains ambiguous. The CDR3 length is 16 residues. Germline values: CDR1 GTSNPN, CDR2 SVGIG (reference sequence). V was pared by 0 bases and J by 2 bases, with 15 bases between. CDR3: CAWSVPSPAPTDTQYF. For the CDR3, the DNA is TGTGCCTGGAGTGTACCAAGCCCCGCCCCCACAGATACGCAGTATTTT.

The rearrangement uses TRBV19 and TRBJ2-7; no firm D call. The CDR3 is made up of 13 amino acids. V lost 3 bases, J lost 4 bases, and 10 bases lay in between. Per germline, CDR1 LNHDA and CDR2 SQIVND (reference sequence). The CDR3 sequence is CASSIATGYEQYF. In nucleotides, the CDR3 is TGTGCCAGTAGTATTGCGACTGGATACGAGCAGTACTTC.

The chain recombines TRBV5-1 with TRBJ1-4; 10 bases are shared with TRBD1. Germline loops: CDR1 SGHRS, CDR2 YFSETQ. With 2 bases clipped from V and 7 bases from J, the junction kept 5 bases outside the gene matches. The CDR3 covers 15 residues. The CDR3 DNA reads as TGCGCCAGCAGCTTATCCGGGACAGGGGTTGAAAAACTGTTTTTT. It specifies CASSLSGTGVEKLFF.

This clone was seen only once. This chain links TRBV7-2 with TRBJ1-1, with TRBD1 matching 8 bases. Per the germline V gene, CDR1 is SGHTA and CDR2 is FQGNSA. The CDR3 is 15 amino acids. With 1 base clipped from V and 7 bases from J, the junction kept 8 bases outside the gene matches. CDR3 region: CASSLDRGKGDEAFF. CDR3 DNA: TGTGCCAGCAGCTTAGACAGGGGGAAAGGGGATGAAGCTTTCTTT.

This clone appeared a few times. V and J are TRBV4-2 and TRBJ2-3; 13 nucleotides line up with TRBD2. The length of the CDR3 is 20 residues. The J segment lost 4 bases and the V segment lost 2 bases, leaving 15 bases of the junction unmatched. CDR1 is LGHNA and CDR2 is YNFKEQ in the germline V gene. For the CDR3, the DNA is TGTGCCAGCAGCCAACCGGTCCCCGGGACTAGCGGGGACAGGCCAGATACGCAGTATTTT. Its protein is CASSQPVPGTSGDRPDTQYF.

This chain joins TRBV21-1 and TRBJ2-7; the DNA was not compared with TRBD1, the D call given in the table. TRBV21-1 is given as a pseudogene. CDR3 length equals 10 residues. CDR3 protein: CASHSYEQYF. CDR3 bases: TGTGCCAGCCACTCCTACGAGCAGTACTTC.

This clone showed up just once. The rearrangement joins TRBV10-3 to TRBJ2-5, with D perhaps matching TRBD2 (5 bases). The V and J ends lost 6 bases and 2 bases respectively, with 13 bases between them. There are 14 residues in the CDR3. Germline CDR1 reads ENHRY; CDR2 reads SYGVKD. The CDR3 sequence is CAIRLVVGQETQYF. The CDR3 DNA sequence: TGTGCCATCAGACTAGTAGTGGGACAAGAGACCCAGTACTTC.

The chain links TRBV6-6 to TRBJ1-2; TRBD1 might be the D (5 bases). CDR1 and CDR2 (germline): MNHNY, SVGAGI (reference sequence). CDR3 length: 14 residues. Trimming shortened V by 0 bases and J by 6 bases, and 11 bases separated the two germline ends. The CDR3 region is CASSYSQGSHGYTF. Here the CDR3 DNA reads TGTGCCAGCAGTTACTCCCAGGGATCTCATGGCTACACCTTC.

Only a few counts were recorded for this clone. This chain links TRBV9 with TRBJ2-3, with D maybe TRBD2 (5 bases). The germline CDR1 and CDR2 sequences are SGDLS and YYNGEE. V was shortened by 0 bases and J by 2 bases, with 22 bases between the two germline ends. This CDR3 has 19 amino acids. The DNA for the CDR3 is TGTGCCAGCAGCGTAGTTCCAACCCTGGCGGGCGACCCCACAGATACGCAGTATTTT. This gives the protein CASSVVPTLAGDPTDTQYF. Combining the CDR3 with reference TRBV9 and TRBJ2-3 gives the whole variable domain DSGVTQTPKHLITATGQRVTLRCSPRSGDLSVYWYQQSLDQGLQFLIQYYNGEERAKGNILERFSAQQFPDLHSELNLSSLELGDSALYFCASSVVPTLAGDPTDTQYFGPGTRLTVL.

The V call is TRBV9, the J call TRBJ1-2; D unresolved. CDR1 and CDR2 from the germline V gene are SGDLS and YYNGEE. There are 13 residues in the CDR3. V gave up 8 bases and J gave up 7 bases, with 18 bases separating them. This chain's CDR3 is CASGLSLAGGYTF. The DNA for the CDR3 is TGTGCCAGTGGTTTATCGCTTGCCGGTGGCTACACCTTC.

The J gene is TRBJ2-1, the V gene TRBV4-2, with D perhaps matching TRBD2 (8 bases). Germline V lookup: CDR1 LGHNA, CDR2 YNFKEQ. The germline V and J ends were trimmed by 1 base and 7 bases, with 32 bases remaining between them. This CDR3 spans 21 amino acids. CDR3 DNA: TGTGCCAGCAGCCAAGGCAGAGCGGGGGAAGCTGAAGGGACAGTCGAGAATGAGCAGTTCTTC. This translates into CASSQGRAGEAEGTVENEQFF.

This chain connects TRBV30 to TRBJ1-1; D is possibly TRBD1 (5 bases). Germline CDR1 is GTSNPN and CDR2 is SVGIG (reference sequence). V lost 0 bases and J lost 1, with 9 bases in between. CDR3 length: 14 amino acids. The CDR3 nucleotides read TGTGCCTGGAGTGTAGTACAGGCGAACACTGAAGCTTTCTTT. Its protein is CAWSVVQANTEAFF. The whole variable domain, remainder taken from reference TRBV30 and TRBJ1-1, is SQTIHQWPATLVQPVGSPLSLECTVEGTSNPNLYWYRQAAGRGLQLLFYSVGIGQISSEVPQNLSASRPQDRQFILSSKKLLLSDSGFYLCAWSVVQANTEAFFGQGTRLTVV.

The chain links TRBV5-4 to TRBJ2-5, with D hard to call. The CDR3 consists of 13 residues. The V and J ends lost 0 bases and 5 bases respectively, with 8 bases between them. Germline CDR1 SGHNT, CDR2 YYREEE (reference sequence). The CDR3 region is CASSLDSTETQYF. CDR3 DNA sequence: TGTGCCAGCAGCTTGGACAGCACGGAGACCCAGTACTTC. Looking up the rest from reference TRBV5-4 and TRBJ2-5 gives the full variable domain: ETGVTQSPTHLIKTRGQQVTLRCSSQSGHNTVSWYQQALGQGPQFIFQYYREEENGRGNFPPRFSGLQFPNYSSELNVNALELDDSALYLCASSLDSTETQYFGPGTRLLVL.